Each of the 31 T cell receptor beta chains below was sequenced from the same sample in a study of cytomegalovirus exposure and HLA in healthy donors. The PCR contained 60 Vbeta and 13 Jbeta primers. The repertoire was sequenced with immunoSEQ multiplex PCR; TCRdb's copy has only in-frame clones and lacks some. The repertoire holds tens of thousands of clones, with approximately 69% as singletons. Sequences were obtained from PBMCs. Every receptor here comes from a woman in her 50s in good health and CMV-seropositive.

This clone has more than one count but fewer than ten. The V gene is TRBV16, the J gene TRBJ2-7; TRBD2 might be the D (5 bases). The V end lost 3 bases, the J end lost 5 bases, and 20 bases lay between the germline ends. This CDR3 spans 16 amino acids. Germline V gene sequence: CDR1 KGHSY, CDR2 FQNENV. The CDR3 coding sequence is TGTGCCAGCAGCCACTCGGGCAGCCTTTTCGGGAACGAGCAGTACTTC. It translates to CASSHSGSLFGNEQYF.

The chain recombines TRBV7-9 with TRBJ2-3; the D is unclear. The V gene lost 5 bases and the J gene lost 1 base, with 10 bases spanning the gap. CDR3 length: 14 residues. The germline gives CDR1 SEHNR, CDR2 FQNEAQ (reference sequence). The DNA for the CDR3 is TGTGCCAGCAGCAAAAGACTTGGCACAGATACGCAGTATTTT. Translation gives CASSKRLGTDTQYF.

The V gene is TRBV28, the J gene TRBJ2-7, with D maybe TRBD1 (6 bases). Germline-derived CDR1 and CDR2 are MDHEN and SYDVKM. This CDR3 region has 14 residues. Trimming took 5 bases from V and 6 from J, leaving 17 bases between them. The CDR3 sequence: CASSHPTGMSEQYF. CDR3 nucleotides: TGTGCCAGCAGTCATCCAACAGGGATGAGCGAGCAGTACTTC.

The chain is built from TRBV5-5 and TRBJ1-6; D unresolved. Germline assignment: CDR1 SGHKS and CDR2 YYEKEE (reference sequence). The germline V and J ends were trimmed by 0 bases and 3 bases, with 10 bases remaining between them. CDR3 length equals 16 residues. The CDR3 here is CASSLAGTVYNSPLHF. The CDR3 DNA sequence: TGTGCCAGCAGCTTGGCCGGTACAGTCTATAATTCACCCCTCCACTTT.

This clone was seen a handful of times. This chain links TRBV4-3 with TRBJ2-2; no clear D. V lost 0 bases, J lost 7 bases, and 9 bases lay in between. CDR1 and CDR2 (germline): LGHNA, YSLEER. The CDR3 loop spans 14 amino acids. The CDR3 nucleotides are TGCGCCAGCAGCCAAGATTCTCGCTACGGGGAGCTGTTTTTT. Its translation: CASSQDSRYGELFF.

The V and J genes are TRBV28 and TRBJ1-4; D is possibly TRBD1 (6 bases). Deletions cut 2 bases from V and 7 bases from J, with 23 bases between. The CDR3 runs to 18 residues. CDR1 and CDR2 from the germline V gene are MDHEN and SYDVKM. The CDR3 sequence: CASSLRGFEQGWGEKLFF. CDR3 DNA: TGTGCCAGCAGTTTAAGGGGGTTTGAACAGGGATGGGGTGAAAAACTGTTTTTT.

This clone turned up a few times. The chain links TRBV7-9 to TRBJ1-2; D ambiguous. V was pared by 1 base and J by 5 bases, with 11 bases between. The CDR3 extends over 14 amino acids. Looked up from germline, CDR1 is SEHNR and CDR2 is FQNEAQ (reference sequence). The CDR3 DNA is TGTGCCAGCAGCTTAGGGGCAGGCGCTTATGGCTACACCTTC. Its protein product is CASSLGAGAYGYTF.

This clone has only one observation. This chain links TRBV28 with TRBJ2-7; D is perhaps TRBD1 (6 bases). Deletions cut 2 bases from V and 2 bases from J, with 13 bases between. The CDR3 is 15 residues long. Germline V lookup: CDR1 MDHEN, CDR2 SYDVKM. As DNA, the CDR3 is TGTGCCAGCAGTTTAGGTGGGGGCCTTACCTACGAGCAGTACTTC. Its translation is CASSLGGGLTYEQYF.

This chain connects TRBV7-8 to TRBJ2-7, with 9 bases fitting TRBD2. CDR1 and CDR2 from the germline V gene are SGHVS and FQNEAQ. The CDR3 consists of 19 residues. With 1 base clipped from V and 3 bases from J, the junction kept 16 bases outside the gene matches. The CDR3 spells CASSLGLSGGPQLDYEQYF. In DNA, the CDR3 is TGTGCCAGCAGCTTAGGCTTGAGCGGGGGGCCGCAATTGGACTACGAGCAGTACTTC.

The CDR3 DNA sequence: TGTGCCAGCAGCCAAGATTTGTCGCGGGGGGCTTACAATGAGCAGTTCTTC. This sequence encodes CASSQDLSRGAYNEQFF. The chain is built from TRBV4-2 and TRBJ2-1; 8 nucleotides align to TRBD2. V gave up 0 bases and J gave up 4 bases; unmatched junction bases: 8. The V gene's germline CDR1 is LGHNA and CDR2 YNFKEQ. The CDR3 spans 17 residues.

In its sample, this clone was seen a few times. CDR3 bases: TGTGCCAGCAGTTCCACCACTCCAGAGACCCAGTACTTC. Amino acid sequence: CASSSTTPETQYF. The gene calls are TRBV28 and TRBJ2-5; the D is unclear. This CDR3 region has 13 residues. Germline values: CDR1 MDHEN, CDR2 SYDVKM. Trimming cost V 4 bases and J 4 bases, with 10 bases left between them.

The chain recombines TRBV27 with TRBJ2-3, with 7 bases matching TRBD2. The germline V gene encodes CDR1 MNHEY and CDR2 SMNVEV (reference sequence). V lost 5 bases, J lost 0 bases, and 11 bases stayed unmatched. The CDR3 is 17 amino acids. For the CDR3, the DNA is TGTGCCAGCAGTCCACTTTCTGGGAGGGCCAGCACAGATACGCAGTATTTT. Translating it yields CASSPLSGRASTDTQYF.

J is TRBJ2-3 and V is TRBV7-9, with D perhaps TRBD2 (6 bases). V lost 5 bases, J lost 4 bases, and 7 bases lay in between. CDR1 SEHNR and CDR2 FQNEAQ come from the germline V gene (reference sequence). The CDR3 length is 12 residues. The CDR3 protein is CASSPGADTQYF. CDR3 coding DNA: TGTGCCAGCAGCCCGGGGGCAGATACGCAGTATTTT.

The chain has TRBV7-6 and TRBJ1-1, with D possibly TRBD1 on 6 matching bases. The V end lost 3 bases, the J end lost 7 bases, and 21 bases lay between the germline ends. The germline V gene encodes CDR1 SGHVS and CDR2 FNYEAQ. CDR3 size: 16 residues. The CDR3 DNA is TGTGCCAGCAGCTTGGGGTCGACAGGACGGGTCAATGAAGCTTTCTTT. This encodes CASSLGSTGRVNEAFF.

V usage is TRBV28 and J usage is TRBJ1-1; TRBD1 is a possible D gene (5 bases). V was cut by 7 bases and J by 1 base, with 16 bases left in between. CDR3 length: 15 residues. Germline assignment: CDR1 MDHEN and CDR2 SYDVKM. Here the CDR3 reads CASTLDGGGNTEAFF. CDR3 coding DNA: TGTGCCAGCACCCTTGATGGGGGAGGGAACACTGAAGCTTTCTTT.

The chain carries TRBV5-1 and TRBJ2-1; D is possibly TRBD2 (6 bases). Germline assignment: CDR1 SGHRS and CDR2 YFSETQ. The CDR3 is made up of 14 amino acids. With 4 bases removed from V and 3 bases from J, the gap between germline ends came to 11 bases. The CDR3 sequence is CASSPGTRYNEQFF. CDR3 DNA: TGCGCCAGCAGCCCGGGGACTCGCTACAATGAGCAGTTCTTC.

CDR3: CASSPGVDTQYF. As DNA, the CDR3 is TGTGCCAGCAGCCCAGGGGTAGATACGCAGTATTTT. The genes are TRBV28 and TRBJ2-3; D may be TRBD1 (6 bases). This CDR3 is built from 12 residues. Deletions cut 6 bases from V and 5 bases from J, with 9 bases between. From germline, CDR1 is MDHEN and CDR2 SYDVKM.

The CDR3 is CASSGRQGGKDTSGANVLTF. CDR3 in DNA: TGTGCCAGCAGTGGTAGACAGGGCGGAAAAGATACGAGCGGGGCCAACGTCCTGACTTTC. The chain couples TRBV28 to TRBJ2-6; 7 bases are shared with TRBD1. The V gene end was trimmed by 5 bases and the J gene end by 4 bases; junction bases not matched to a gene: 20. In germline, CDR1 is MDHEN, CDR2 SYDVKM. This CDR3 is built from 20 residues. Combining the CDR3 with reference TRBV28 and TRBJ2-6 gives the whole variable domain DVKVTQSSRYLVKRTGEKVFLECVQDMDHENMFWYRQDPGLGLRLIYFSYDVKMKEKGDIPEGYSVSREKKERFSLILESASTNQTSMYLCASSGRQGGKDTSGANVLTFGAGSRLTVL.

The rearrangement links TRBV5-1 to TRBJ1-1; possibly TRBD1 for D (6 bases). This CDR3 is 15 amino acids long. Germline V gene lookup returns CDR1 SGHRS and CDR2 YFSETQ. Trimming left V 0 bases short and J 5 bases short, with 14 bases between. The CDR3: CASSLDAIQGTEAFF. The CDR3 DNA is TGCGCCAGCAGCTTGGACGCAATACAGGGAACTGAAGCTTTCTTT.

The chain is built from TRBV7-2 and TRBJ2-2; tentatively, D is TRBD1 (6 bases). Germline CDR1 reads SGHTA; CDR2 reads FQGNSA. Trimming shortened V by 5 bases and J by 1 base, and 8 bases separated the two germline ends. CDR3 length equals 14 residues. The CDR3 here is CASSLQGNTGELFF. In DNA form, the CDR3 reads TGTGCCAGCAGCCTACAGGGGAACACCGGGGAGCTGTTTTTT.

The V gene is TRBV6-5, the J gene TRBJ1-2; a possible D gene is TRBD1 (6 bases). CDR1 is MNHEY, CDR2 SVGAGI, per germline. V was cut by 2 bases and J by 5 bases, with 18 bases left in between. The CDR3 has 16 residues. The CDR3 DNA is TGTGCCAGCAGTTACAGTACGGCCAGGGGTGGATATGGCTACACCTTC. Amino acid sequence: CASSYSTARGGYGYTF.

The chain employs TRBV23-1 and TRBJ1-6, with a weak D call TRBD1 (5 bases). TRBV23-1 is reported as an ORF; its role is uncertain. Trimming cost V 0 bases and J 5 bases, with 11 bases left between them. The CDR3 extends over 16 amino acids. DNA of the CDR3: TGCGCCAGCAGTCAATCGGGGCAGCGAGATAATTCACCCCTCCACTTT. Translating gives CASSQSGQRDNSPLHF.

The CDR3 is CASSDSTGDGYTF. The CDR3 nucleotides read TGTGCCAGCTCGGATTCGACAGGAGATGGCTACACCTTC. The chain couples TRBV18 to TRBJ1-2, with a possible D match to TRBD1 (6 bases). Trimming left V 6 bases short and J 6 bases short, with 14 bases between. This CDR3 spans 13 amino acids. Germline V gene data show CDR1 as KGHSH and CDR2 as LQKENI.

V gene TRBV5-6 combines with J gene TRBJ1-2; 7 bases fit TRBD1. The CDR3 contains 15 residues. The J segment lost 4 bases and the V segment lost 3 bases, leaving 9 bases of the junction unmatched. Germline V gene lookup returns CDR1 SGHDT and CDR2 YYEEEE. The CDR3 region has the DNA TGTGCCAGCAGCTCGGCTGGGGGACAGTTCTATGGCTACACCTTC. Translating gives CASSSAGGQFYGYTF.

This clone was seen only a few times. The chain links TRBV25-1 to TRBJ2-3; D may be TRBD2 (6 bases). Between the trimmed V and J ends, which lost 4 bases and 6 bases, there was a span of 20 bases. CDR3 length: 16 amino acids. Germline V gives CDR1 MGHDK, CDR2 SYGVNS. CDR3 in DNA: TGTGCCAGCAGTGCATCAAAAGCGGGCGGCGGGGATACGCAGTATTTT. Translation gives CASSASKAGGGDTQYF.

The rearrangement links TRBV28 to TRBJ1-5, with D unresolved. Trimming removed 3 bases at V and 8 bases at J, with 11 bases between. The CDR3 has 13 residues. Germline assignment: CDR1 MDHEN and CDR2 SYDVKM. The DNA for the CDR3 is TGTGCCAGCAGTTTGAGGGAAGACGAGCCCCAGCATTTT. Translating gives CASSLREDEPQHF.

The rearrangement joins TRBV5-4 to TRBJ2-1, with 10 bases that match TRBD1. This CDR3 comprises 15 residues. V was pared by 3 bases and J by 5 bases, with 5 bases of the junction left unmatched. Germline V gene sequence: CDR1 SGHNT, CDR2 YYREEE (reference sequence). The DNA of the CDR3 is TGTGCCAGCAGCTACCCCGGGACAGGGGACAATGAGCAGTTCTTC. As protein: CASSYPGTGDNEQFF.

CDR3 protein: CASSQVDTGTYEQYF. Written as DNA, the CDR3 is TGCGCCAGCAGCCAAGTGGACACCGGAACCTACGAGCAGTACTTC. V and J are TRBV4-1 and TRBJ2-5; TRBD1 is a possible D gene (5 bases). The DNA matches TRBJ2-7 better at its end, which makes the J call doubtful. Germline lookup yields CDR1 MGHRA and CDR2 YSYEKL. This CDR3 has 15 amino acids.

The count of this clone is one. The chain is built from TRBV5-1 and TRBJ2-7, with D uncertain. CDR1 SGHRS and CDR2 YFSETQ come from the germline V gene. The CDR3 sequence is 16 residues long. The germline V and J ends were trimmed by 1 base and 2 bases, with 16 bases remaining between them. The CDR3 DNA reads TGCGCCAGCAGCTTGTCCGCCGCCCGATCGGCCTACGAGCAGTACTTC. Amino acids: CASSLSAARSAYEQYF. The whole variable domain, remainder taken from reference TRBV5-1 and TRBJ2-7, is KAGVTQTPRYLIKTRGQQVTLSCSPISGHRSVSWYQQTPGQGLQFLFEYFSETQRNKGNFPGRFSGRQFSNSRSEMNVSTLELGDSALYLCASSLSAARSAYEQYFGPGTRLTVT.

This chain connects TRBV28 to TRBJ1-5, with 9 bases fitting TRBD1. The germline V gene encodes CDR1 MDHEN and CDR2 SYDVKM. V gave up 6 bases and J gave up 4 bases; unmatched junction bases: 4. CDR3 length equals 14 residues. DNA for the CDR3: TGTGCCAGCAGCTCAGGACAGGGGAATCAGCCCCAGCATTTT. Residues: CASSSGQGNQPQHF. Using reference TRBV28 and TRBJ1-5 for the parts outside the CDR3, the full variable domain is DVKVTQSSRYLVKRTGEKVFLECVQDMDHENMFWYRQDPGLGLRLIYFSYDVKMKEKGDIPEGYSVSREKKERFSLILESASTNQTSMYLCASSSGQGNQPQHFGDGTRLSIL.

The chain recombines TRBV5-1 with TRBJ1-3; D remains ambiguous. The V gene's germline CDR1 is SGHRS and CDR2 YFSETQ. The CDR3 length is 15 residues. With 1 base removed from V and 2 bases from J, the gap between germline ends came to 10 bases. CDR3 amino acids: CASSLLGDTGNTIYF. CDR3 nucleotide sequence: TGCGCCAGCAGCTTGTTGGGTGACACTGGAAACACCATATATTTT. Full variable domain (remainder filled in from reference TRBV5-1 and TRBJ1-3): KAGVTQTPRYLIKTRGQQVTLSCSPISGHRSVSWYQQTPGQGLQFLFEYFSETQRNKGNFPGRFSGRQFSNSRSEMNVSTLELGDSALYLCASSLLGDTGNTIYFGEGSWLTVV.